The 17 T cell receptor beta chains in this list originate from one sample, sequenced in a study of T cell responses to AZD1222 COVID-19 vaccine. Assay used: immunoSEQ multiplex PCR; TCRdb lists only in-frame clones, some missing. This table has 100,000 to 130,000 clones, about 90% appearing once. The sequencing used peripheral blood, collected on day 0 of AZD1222 vaccination. The origin of the receptors is an adult in good health.

This clone showed up just once. This chain links TRBV21-1 with TRBJ1-5. TRBV21-1 is labeled a pseudogene. The CDR3 loop spans 16 amino acids. The CDR3 DNA follows: TGTGCCAGCAGCAATGGAAACCGGGACGGAAATCAGCCCCAGCATTTT. Protein: CASSNGNRDGNQPQHF.

The rearrangement uses TRBV11-2 and TRBJ2-5; 7 bases are shared with TRBD2. Germline loops: CDR1 SGHAT, CDR2 FQNNGV. CDR3 length: 15 residues. The V segment lost 0 bases and the J segment 5 bases; nucleotides outside the gene matches: 6. CDR3 DNA sequence: TGTGCCAGCAGCTTAGAGGGGGAGGGTTGGGAGACCCAGTACTTC. This gives the protein CASSLEGEGWETQYF.

The chain links TRBV5-1 to TRBJ1-2; weak D call: TRBD1 (5 bases). The V and J ends lost 4 bases and 8 bases respectively, with 18 bases between them. Germline CDR1 is SGHRS and CDR2 is YFSETQ. There are 14 residues in the CDR3. CDR3 loop: CASSAFRESGGYTF. For the CDR3, the DNA is TGCGCCAGCAGCGCGTTCAGGGAGAGTGGAGGCTACACCTTC.

Only a few counts were recorded for this clone. The CDR3 is CASSPFSGTDTQYF. CDR3 coding DNA: TGTGCCAGCAGCCCATTCTCTGGCACAGATACGCAGTATTTT. The chain recombines TRBV3-1 (or the pseudogene TRBV3-2) with TRBJ2-3, with unresolved D. CDR1 and CDR2 (germline): LGHDT, YNNKEL (reference sequence). Trimming left V 4 bases short and J 1 base short, with 9 bases between. The CDR3 length is 14 residues.

V and J are TRBV2 and TRBJ2-2; TRBD2 matches 8 bases. This CDR3 comprises 15 residues. Germline assignment: CDR1 SNHLY and CDR2 FYNNEI. After removal of 4 bases from V and 3 bases from J, the junction contained 4 bases not matched to a gene. CDR3: CASSVTSGHTGELFF. In nucleotides, the CDR3 is TGTGCCAGCAGTGTTACTAGCGGTCACACCGGGGAGCTGTTTTTT.

The chain is built from TRBV7-8 and TRBJ2-3; maybe TRBD1 (7 bases). The CDR3 length is 18 residues. Trimming cost V 0 bases and J 1 base, with 17 bases left between them. Germline CDR1 reads SGHVS; CDR2 reads FQNEAQ. The CDR3 spells CASSLARFRGVGTDTQYF. In DNA form, the CDR3 reads TGTGCCAGCAGCTTAGCGAGGTTCAGGGGGGTGGGCACAGATACGCAGTATTTT. Complete variable domain (other parts from reference TRBV7-8 and TRBJ2-3): GAGVSQSPRYKVAKRGQDVALRCDPISGHVSLFWYQQALGQGPEFLTYFQNEAQLDKSGLPSDRFFAERPEGSVSTLKIQRTQQEDSAVYLCASSLARFRGVGTDTQYFGPGTRLTVL.

The chain uses TRBV7-9 and TRBJ1-5; perhaps TRBD1 as D (5 bases). CDR1 is SEHNR, CDR2 FQNEAQ, per germline (reference sequence). CDR3 length: 15 amino acids. The germline V and J ends were trimmed by 5 bases and 2 bases, with 13 bases remaining between them. This CDR3 is CASSPTGEGNQPQHF. The DNA for the CDR3 is TGTGCCAGCAGCCCAACGGGGGAGGGCAATCAGCCCCAGCATTTT.

The V gene is TRBV15, the J gene TRBJ2-1; the match to TRBD2 covers 10 bases. The CDR3 spans 16 residues. After removal of 0 bases from V and 3 bases from J, the junction contained 2 bases not matched to a gene. Germline V lookup: CDR1 LNHNV, CDR2 YYDKDF (reference sequence). CDR3 sequence (DNA): TGTGCCACCAGCAGAGATGCTAGCGGGAGCTACAATGAGCAGTTCTTC. It translates to CATSRDASGSYNEQFF.

The chain links TRBV30 to TRBJ2-7, with D perhaps matching TRBD1 (6 bases). This CDR3 contains 14 residues. With 3 bases removed from V and 1 base from J, the gap between germline ends came to 13 bases. In germline, CDR1 is GTSNPN, CDR2 SVGIG (reference sequence). The chain's CDR3 is CAWSTRGGSYEQYF. In DNA, the CDR3 is TGTGCCTGGAGCACGAGAGGGGGTTCCTACGAGCAGTACTTC.

This rearrangement joins TRBV6-4 to TRBJ1-5, with D possibly matching TRBD1 (5 bases). Trimming removed 3 bases from V and 6 bases from J, with 15 bases in between. The germline V gene has CDR1 MRHNA and CDR2 SNTAGT. The CDR3 spans 15 residues. In DNA, the CDR3 is TGTGCCAGCAGTGATCTTCAGGGTCGGGGTCAGCCCCAGCATTTT. Its protein is CASSDLQGRGQPQHF.

The chain is built from TRBV13 and TRBJ2-2; weak D call: TRBD2 (5 bases). The V gene lost 5 bases and the J gene lost 7 bases, with 14 bases spanning the gap. Germline V CDR1 and CDR2: PRHDT, FYEKMQ (reference sequence). The CDR3 extends over 14 amino acids. The CDR3 bases are TGTGCCAGCAGCCAGCCTAGCTCCTACGGGGAGCTGTTTTTT. Its translation: CASSQPSSYGELFF. Filled out from reference TRBV13 and TRBJ2-2, the complete variable domain reads AAGVIQSPRHLIKEKRETATLKCYPIPRHDTVYWYQQGPGQDPQFLISFYEKMQSDKGSIPDRFSAQQFSDYHSELNMSSLELGDSALYFCASSQPSSYGELFFGEGSRLTVL.

The chain couples TRBV12-3 or TRBV12-4 to TRBJ1-2; D gene ambiguous. Trimming took off 5 bases at V and 5 bases at J, with 12 bases between the two ends. The CDR3 spans 13 residues. CDR3 bases: TGTGCCAGCAGTCTAGATCAAGGGTATGGCTACACCTTC. Its translation is CASSLDQGYGYTF.

V gene TRBV24-1 combines with J gene TRBJ2-7, with D unresolved. V lost 2 bases and J 3 bases, leaving 31 bases between the germline ends. Germline values: CDR1 KGHDR, CDR2 SFDVKD. The CDR3 extends over 21 amino acids. CDR3 sequence (DNA): TGTGCCACCAGTGATTACCTTGGGAACACCTTGACCCGCACACTCCTCTACGAGCAGTACTTC. Its protein is CATSDYLGNTLTRTLLYEQYF.

This chain links TRBV5-1 with TRBJ1-1; no firm D call. V lost 4 bases and J 1 base, leaving 11 bases between the germline ends. The CDR3 runs 14 residues. Germline CDR1 SGHRS, CDR2 YFSETQ. CDR3 in amino acids: CASSPRTENTEAFF. In nucleotides, the CDR3 is TGCGCCAGCAGCCCGCGGACGGAGAACACTGAAGCTTTCTTT.

The chain uses TRBV3-1 (or the pseudogene TRBV3-2) and TRBJ1-5; D might be TRBD1 (5 bases). This CDR3 region has 14 residues. Germline V lookup: CDR1 LGHDT, CDR2 YNNKEL (reference sequence). Trimming took off 2 bases at V and 7 bases at J, with 12 bases between the two ends. CDR3 region: CASSQQGVNQPQHF. CDR3 in DNA: TGTGCCAGCAGCCAACAGGGTGTGAACCAGCCCCAGCATTTT.

This chain uses TRBV2 with TRBJ1-1, with 8 bases fitting TRBD1. Per germline, CDR1 SNHLY and CDR2 FYNNEI. Trimming cost V 7 bases and J 7 bases; bases outside gene matches: 8. The CDR3 consists of 13 residues. The CDR3 DNA sequence: TGTGCCAGCACCGGACAGGGTAAGGTTGAAGCTTTCTTT. Its translation is CASTGQGKVEAFF.

This clone came up once. The V gene is TRBV29-1, the J gene TRBJ2-1; D could derive from TRBD1 or TRBD2 (5 bases each). Trimming took 7 bases from V and 7 from J, leaving 23 bases between them. CDR1 and CDR2 from the germline V gene are SQVTM and ANQGSEA. The CDR3 covers 15 residues. The CDR3 bases are TGCAGCGCCACCTCCCACACGGGAAGGGGTAATGAGCAGTTCTTC. The encoded protein is CSATSHTGRGNEQFF.